The 29 T cell receptor beta chains below all came from one sample that was sequenced in a study of blood T cells in healthy people across ages. It was with a sample-barcoded 5' primer and a J-beta primer mix that a second PCR of about 7 to 12 cycles was run. TCRdb analysed the 5' RACE reads with MiXCR anew, one entry per CDR3 protein. The sample carries approximately 1,700,000 distinct CDR3 sequences, more than 35% recorded once. The sequenced sample was blood. The receptors shown here come from a human donor in good health.

The gene calls are TRBV2 and TRBJ1-4; the D gene is possibly TRBD1 (5 bases). Trimming removed 6 bases at V and 8 bases at J, with 16 bases between. CDR3 length equals 14 residues. Germline CDR1 and CDR2: SNHLY and FYNNEI. The CDR3 loop is CASSPGTGEEKLFF. CDR3 in DNA: TGTGCCAGCAGCCCCGGGACGGGGGAAGAAAAACTGTTTTTT. Full variable domain (outside the CDR3, taken from reference TRBV2 and TRBJ1-4): EPEVTQTPSHQVTQMGQEVILRCVPISNHLYFYWYRQILGQKVEFLVSFYNNEISEKSEIFDDQFSVERPDGSNFTLKIRSTKLEDSAMYFCASSPGTGEEKLFFGSGTQLSVL.

The chain joins TRBV20-1 to TRBJ2-7; 9 bases align to TRBD1. From germline, CDR1 is DFQATT and CDR2 SNEGSKA (reference sequence). Germline trimming cut 1 base from V and 1 base from J; bases unmatched to any gene: 5. CDR3 length equals 15 residues. Written as DNA, the CDR3 is TGCAGTGCTAGAGCCTTGGGACAGGGATCCTACGAGCAGTACTTC. It encodes CSARALGQGSYEQYF.

This chain uses TRBV6-5 with TRBJ2-7, with D uncertain. The V gene lost 0 bases and the J gene lost 3 bases, with 18 bases spanning the gap. Germline loops: CDR1 MNHEY, CDR2 SVGAGI. The CDR3 totals 17 residues. The CDR3 sequence: CASSYSGMTASDYEQYF. As DNA, the CDR3 is TGTGCCAGCAGTTACTCAGGGATGACGGCGTCCGACTACGAGCAGTACTTC.

This clonotype was counted between two and nine times. The J gene is TRBJ2-5, the V gene TRBV7-3; 8 bases fit TRBD2. V dropped 5 bases and J dropped 7; count of bases not matched to a gene: 9. Germline CDR1 and CDR2: SGHTA and FQGTGA. The CDR3 extends over 14 amino acids. CDR3 in DNA: TGTGCCAGCAGCCGGATAGCGGGGACCGGGACCCAGTACTTC. Amino acid sequence: CASSRIAGTGTQYF.

This rearrangement joins TRBV4-3 to TRBJ1-2; TRBD1 might be the D (6 bases). Germline V gives CDR1 LGHNA, CDR2 YSLEER. The CDR3 sequence is 15 residues long. V was clipped by 4 bases and J by 3 bases, with 15 bases between them. The CDR3 DNA reads as TGCGCCAGCAGCCCCTTAGGGGGGCGCGACTATGGCTACACCTTC. This translates into CASSPLGGRDYGYTF.

The table lists this clonotype with a few counts. V is TRBV14 and J is TRBJ2-7; TRBD2 is a possible D gene (5 bases). From germline, CDR1 is SGHDN and CDR2 FVKESK. The CDR3 extends over 15 amino acids. Trimming pared 0 bases from V and 7 bases from J, leaving 16 bases between. CDR3 coding DNA: TGTGCCAGCAGCCAAGATTGGCAGCGAACGGGAGAGCAGTACTTC. Translated, it gives CASSQDWQRTGEQYF.

V gene TRBV16 combines with J gene TRBJ1-2; no definite D call. The CDR3 runs 13 residues. The V end lost 5 bases, the J end lost 4 bases, and 11 bases lay between the germline ends. The germline V gene has CDR1 KGHSY and CDR2 FQNENV. CDR3 in amino acids: CASSGKVPYGYTF. Here the CDR3 DNA reads TGTGCCAGCAGCGGGAAGGTACCCTATGGCTACACCTTC.

This clonotype was observed a few times. V gene TRBV4-2 combines with J gene TRBJ2-3; a possible D gene is TRBD2 (5 bases). CDR1 LGHNA and CDR2 YNFKEQ come from the germline V gene. This CDR3 contains 15 residues. Trimming removed 1 base from V and 7 bases from J, with 15 bases in between. CDR3 protein: CASSQADYLGNTQYF. CDR3 in DNA: TGTGCCAGCAGCCAAGCAGACTATCTAGGGAATACGCAGTATTTT.

On this clonotype itself: With a much larger clone just one base away, this may be a read error. The rearrangement joins TRBV6-1 to TRBJ2-1; possibly TRBD2 for D (5 bases). Per germline, CDR1 MNHNS and CDR2 SASEGT. This CDR3 is 16 amino acids long. Trimming pared 7 bases from V and 2 bases from J, leaving 18 bases between. DNA for the CDR3: TGTGCCAGCAACGACGGGGATTCCGGCGCCTACAATGAGCAGTTCTTC. It encodes CASNDGDSGAYNEQFF.

This clonotype was seen a few times. This chain connects TRBV28 to TRBJ2-7, with D perhaps given as TRBD1 or TRBD2 (5 bases each). Germline V gene data show CDR1 as MDHEN and CDR2 as SYDVKM. V lost 8 bases and J lost 0, with 20 bases in between. The CDR3 contains 16 residues. For the CDR3, the DNA is TGTGCCAGCGACAATCGGGGACCCCCTCACTCCTACGAGCAGTACTTC. It codes for CASDNRGPPHSYEQYF.

V is TRBV5-1 and J is TRBJ2-1; 10 bases match TRBD2. This CDR3 is 15 amino acids long. Germline loops: CDR1 SGHRS, CDR2 YFSETQ. J gave up 6 bases and V 1 base, and 4 bases lay outside the gene matches. The CDR3 nucleotides read TGCGCCAGCAGCTTGAGACTAGCGGGTTCCAATGAGCAGTTCTTC. Translating it yields CASSLRLAGSNEQFF.

This clonotype turned up a few times. The chain is built from TRBV28 and TRBJ2-7; no clear D gene. Germline loops: CDR1 MDHEN, CDR2 SYDVKM. The CDR3 contains 14 residues. Trimming took 3 bases from V and 5 from J, leaving 14 bases between them. CDR3 bases: TGTGCCAGCAGTTTGGCACGTGTTCACGACGAGCAGTACTTC. Amino acid sequence: CASSLARVHDEQYF.

This clonotype showed up just a few times. V and J are TRBV5-1 and TRBJ2-1; 7 bases match TRBD1. From germline, CDR1 is SGHRS and CDR2 YFSETQ. The CDR3 length is 15 residues. Unmatched junction bases numbered 6, after V lost 0 bases and J lost 6 bases. The CDR3 reads CASSLGAAGGNEQFF. CDR3 DNA: TGCGCCAGCAGCTTGGGGGCGGCAGGGGGCAATGAGCAGTTCTTC.

This clonotype was counted between two and nine times. The V and J genes are TRBV4-1 and TRBJ2-7; D might be TRBD1 (6 bases). CDR1 is MGHRA, CDR2 YSYEKL, per germline. Trimming cost V 0 bases and J 4 bases, with 16 bases left between them. This CDR3 region has 16 residues. The CDR3 loop reads CASSQDMAGVWYEQYF. The CDR3 region has the DNA TGCGCCAGCAGCCAAGATATGGCAGGGGTATGGTACGAGCAGTACTTC.

The chain is built from TRBV12-3 or TRBV12-4 and TRBJ1-1; 10 nucleotides match TRBD1. This CDR3 has 15 amino acids. J gave up 10 bases and V 5 bases, and 13 bases lay outside the gene matches. CDR3 sequence (DNA): TGTGCCAGCAGTGGGGGGGTGACAGGGGGCCGGGGAGCTTTCTTT. As protein: CASSGGVTGGRGAFF.

This clonotype was counted only a few times. The junction shows a germline mismatch at one end, possibly a read error. CDR3 in DNA: TGTACCAGCAGCCTTACCTGGGACACGGCTAACTATGGCTACACCTTC. It translates to CTSSLTWDTANYGYTF. V gene TRBV6-5 combines with J gene TRBJ1-2; D is possibly TRBD1 (6 bases). This CDR3 is built from 16 residues. Germline V gives CDR1 MNHEY, CDR2 SVGAGI.

In its sample, this clonotype was seen a few times. The CDR3 here is CASSLRDLVYNEQFF. The CDR3 DNA sequence: TGTGCCAGCAGCTTGAGAGATCTAGTGTACAATGAGCAGTTCTTC. The rearrangement uses TRBV5-5 and TRBJ2-1; D gene uncertain. The CDR3 is 15 residues long. CDR1 is SGHKS and CDR2 is YYEKEE in the germline V gene (reference sequence). Trimming left V 1 base short and J 4 bases short, with 12 bases between.

The rearrangement joins TRBV6-6 to TRBJ1-5, with D tentatively TRBD1 (5 bases). V shed 8 bases and J shed 0 bases, with 8 bases lying between them. The CDR3 runs 13 residues. Germline V gives CDR1 MNHNY, CDR2 SVGAGI (reference sequence). Written as DNA, the CDR3 is TGTGCCAGCTGTAGGGGTAGCAATCAGCCCCAGCATTTT. It codes for CASCRGSNQPQHF.

The chain recombines TRBV29-1 with TRBJ1-2; 11 nucleotides line up with TRBD1. Germline V gene data show CDR1 as SQVTM and CDR2 as ANQGSEA. This CDR3 has 15 residues. The junction had 14 bases not matched to a gene; V was cut back by 7 bases and J by 7 bases. The CDR3 DNA is TGCAGCGCCGTCCACCCAGGACAGGGGGCTCCTGGCTACACCTTC. Translation: CSAVHPGQGAPGYTF.

The V and J genes are TRBV5-1 and TRBJ2-3; D is perhaps TRBD2 (5 bases). Germline CDR1 SGHRS, CDR2 YFSETQ. The CDR3 is 15 residues long. V was clipped by 6 bases and J by 1 base, with 15 bases between them. The CDR3 DNA follows: TGCGCCAGCAACTTCGGACCCGGGGGCACAGATACGCAGTATTTT. Translated: CASNFGPGGTDTQYF.

The chain carries TRBV5-4 and TRBJ1-2; tentatively, D is TRBD1 (5 bases). The V gene lost 9 bases and the J gene lost 4 bases, with 19 bases spanning the gap. The CDR3 covers 14 residues. CDR1 and CDR2 (germline): SGHNT, YYREEE (reference sequence). The CDR3 DNA reads TGTGCCACCCAAACGCGGGGGGGAAGCTATGGCTACACCTTC. It yields the protein CATQTRGGSYGYTF.

This clonotype has ten or more counts. This chain uses TRBV7-2 with TRBJ2-1; TRBD1 matches at 8 bases. Germline CDR1 and CDR2: SGHTA and FQGNSA. This CDR3 region has 15 residues. With 3 bases clipped from V and 5 bases from J, the junction kept 6 bases outside the gene matches. DNA of the CDR3: TGTGCCAGCAGCTTCAGGGGGCCTATTAACAATGAGCAGTTCTTC. Protein product: CASSFRGPINNEQFF.

This clonotype has more than one count but fewer than ten. The V and J genes are TRBV7-9 and TRBJ2-3; D remains ambiguous. CDR3 size: 12 residues. V was shortened by 2 bases and J by 9 bases, with 9 bases between the two germline ends. From germline, CDR1 is SEHNR and CDR2 FQNEAQ (reference sequence). The CDR3 loop reads CASSLQAKTQYF. In DNA form, the CDR3 reads TGTGCCAGCAGCTTACAAGCTAAGACGCAGTATTTT. Together with reference TRBV7-9 and TRBJ2-3, the CDR3 gives the full variable domain: DTGVSQNPRHKITKRGQNVTFRCDPISEHNRLYWYRQTLGQGPEFLTYFQNEAQLEKSRLLSDRFSAERPKGSFSTLEIQRTEQGDSAMYLCASSLQAKTQYFGPGTRLTVL.

This clonotype was observed a handful of times. Mismatch with germline at one junction end may stem from a read error. V usage is TRBV12-3 or TRBV12-4 and J usage is TRBJ2-1; 10 bases fit TRBD2. The CDR3 consists of 15 residues. The CDR3 reads CASSVAGGYHNEQFF. The CDR3 DNA reads TGTGCCAGCAGTGTAGCGGGGGGATATCACAATGAGCAGTTCTTC.

The chain uses TRBV5-5 and TRBJ1-2; TRBD1 might be the D (5 bases). V gave up 3 bases and J gave up 2 bases, with 11 bases separating them. There are 14 residues in the CDR3. Germline values: CDR1 SGHKS, CDR2 YYEKEE (reference sequence). CDR3 bases: TGTGCCAGCAGCTGGGGGATGGAAAACTATGGCTACACCTTC. Its protein product is CASSWGMENYGYTF.

The V and J genes are TRBV25-1 and TRBJ2-3, with a possible D match to TRBD2 (6 bases). This CDR3 has 13 amino acids. Between the trimmed V and J ends, which lost 5 bases and 5 bases, there was a span of 11 bases. Looked up from germline, CDR1 is MGHDK and CDR2 is SYGVNS. The DNA for the CDR3 is TGTGCCAGCAGTCCGGGGGAGATAGATACGCAGTATTTT. Amino acids: CASSPGEIDTQYF.

This chain uses TRBV5-1 with TRBJ2-5; 7 nucleotides match TRBD2. The V segment lost 2 bases and the J segment 5 bases; nucleotides outside the gene matches: 9. The CDR3 sequence is 15 residues long. Germline CDR1 reads SGHRS; CDR2 reads YFSETQ. The CDR3 region is CASSLTRTSLETQYF. In nucleotides, the CDR3 is TGCGCCAGCAGCTTAACTAGGACTAGTTTGGAGACCCAGTACTTC. Full variable domain (missing parts from reference TRBV5-1 and TRBJ2-5): KAGVTQTPRYLIKTRGQQVTLSCSPISGHRSVSWYQQTPGQGLQFLFEYFSETQRNKGNFPGRFSGRQFSNSRSEMNVSTLELGDSALYLCASSLTRTSLETQYFGPGTRLLVL.

The gene calls are TRBV7-9 and TRBJ1-2; D is unresolved. Germline CDR1 and CDR2: SEHNR and FQNEAQ (reference sequence). The ends were cut back, 5 bases at V and 5 bases at J, with 21 bases in the middle. There are 16 residues in the CDR3. The CDR3 bases are TGTGCCAGCAGCCCCCCGGGGAGGATCCTTTGGTATGGCTACACCTTC. Its translation is CASSPPGRILWYGYTF.

The chain is built from TRBV18 and TRBJ1-2; 8 bases are shared with TRBD1. The CDR3 totals 14 residues. V was clipped by 3 bases and J by 8 bases; unmatched bases: 8. Germline-derived CDR1 and CDR2 are KGHSH and LQKENI. The CDR3 loop reads CASSPEGQGWGYTF. The CDR3 nucleotides read TGTGCCAGCTCACCGGAAGGACAGGGCTGGGGCTACACCTTC.